The clone carrying this T cell receptor (beta chain) was recorded many times. Its antigen is as yet unknown. CDR1 is GTSNPN and CDR2 is SVGIG in the germline V gene (reference sequence). V was clipped by 2 bases and J by 2 bases, with 9 bases between them. This CDR3 is 14 amino acids long. The source of the sample is a study of T cells in Graves' hyperthyroidism and ophthalmopathy. The source material, RNA transcripts, was used to amplify TCR beta CDR3 regions. The HTBI primer set drove a first-round RT-PCR of the TCR CDR3. MiXCR was run by TCRdb on the multiplex PCR reads, yielding one entry per CDR3 protein. The data contain 730,000 or so distinct CDR3 sequences, about 19% of them singletons. Overall study results and limits: Ophthalmopathy was model-predicted a median 6.5 months pre-onset. Blood samples included most of the expanded thyroid clonotypes exceeding 0.001.

Sequencing used blood. This receptor was obtained from a woman in her forties or fifties with Graves' hyperthyroidism that later progressed to Graves' ophthalmopathy. V is TRBV30 and J is TRBJ2-2; D remains ambiguous. The CDR3 DNA follows: TGTGCCTGGAGTCGAACAGCAAACACCGGGGAGCTGTTTTTT. It translates to CAWSRTANTGELFF.